The clone carrying this TCR beta chain came up once. V shed 0 bases and J 6 bases; nucleotides not matched to a gene: 6. CDR3 length equals 15 residues. Germline V gene data show CDR1 as SGDLS and CDR2 as YYNGEE. Here immunoSEQ multiplex PCR was the method, and the copy in TCRdb shows in-frame clones only, minus some. Of fewer than 90,000 clones in the sample, about 93% are singletons; the top ten hold roughly 1%. This sample stems from a study of T cell changes during pregnancy in multiple sclerosis. The sequenced sample was peripheral blood, obtained in the first trimester of pregnancy. The TCR originated in a female donor with multiple sclerosis, enrolled in a pregnancy study. This chain connects TRBV9 to TRBJ2-7, with 10 bases matching TRBD1. The CDR3 nucleotides read TGTGCCAGCAGCGTAGGAGGGGACAGGGGCTCCGAGCAGTACTTC. Translated: CASSVGGDRGSEQYF.